Below, one T cell receptor (beta chain) is given with its context. Per the study methods: Amplified reference gene primers provided the basis for estimating nucleated cell counts. Sequencing used immunoSEQ multiplex PCR; TCRdb keeps in-frame clones, though not all of them. The DNA gave D and trimming, while V, J and clone size come from that table. The sample has about 460,000 clones, approximately 90% seen once. The record originates from a study of blood T cell repertoires in COVID-19. In germline, CDR1 is MNHNY, CDR2 SVGAGI (reference sequence). The CDR3 length is 15 residues. Trimming took 7 bases from V and 6 from J; bases not matched to a gene: 5.

The source is a woman aged 55 to 70 who had recovered from COVID-19. The rearrangement uses TRBV6-6 and TRBJ1-6; 11 bases match TRBD1. The sequenced sample was PBMCs or T cells enriched from blood (not recorded which). The DNA for the CDR3 is TGTGCCAGCACCCCGGGACAGGGGGTTAATTCACCCCTCCACTTT. Protein product: CASTPGQGVNSPLHF.